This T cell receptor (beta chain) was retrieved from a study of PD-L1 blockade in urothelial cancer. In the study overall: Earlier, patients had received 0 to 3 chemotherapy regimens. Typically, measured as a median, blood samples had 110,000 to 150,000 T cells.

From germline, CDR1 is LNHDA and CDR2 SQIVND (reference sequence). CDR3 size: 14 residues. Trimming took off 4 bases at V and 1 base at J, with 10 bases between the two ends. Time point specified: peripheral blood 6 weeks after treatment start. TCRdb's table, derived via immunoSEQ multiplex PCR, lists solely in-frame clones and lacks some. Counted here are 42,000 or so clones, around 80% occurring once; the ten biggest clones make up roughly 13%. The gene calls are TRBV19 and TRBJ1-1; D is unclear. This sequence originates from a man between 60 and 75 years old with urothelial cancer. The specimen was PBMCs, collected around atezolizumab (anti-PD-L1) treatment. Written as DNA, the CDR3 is TGTGCCAGTAGTAAGGGCACTAGGAACACTGAAGCTTTCTTT. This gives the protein CASSKGTRNTEAFF.